Each of the 10 T cell receptor beta chains below was sequenced from the same sample in a study of T-cell memory formation after mild COVID-19. TCRdb independently ran MiXCR on the 5' RACE reads; one entry per CDR3 protein. This sample carries around 500,000 distinct CDR3 sequences, 15% to 20% of them seen once, and the ten largest clones take roughly an eighth. Sequenced material: PBMCs or a T cell subset sorted from them (not recorded which). Every receptor here comes from an adult woman who had mild COVID-19 (a few samples of this study predate the infection). Cell type and time point are not known.

This clonotype has more than one count but fewer than ten. The chain employs TRBV24-1 and TRBJ2-2; D is unresolved. V lost 4 bases and J lost 5, with 7 bases in between. CDR1 and CDR2 from the germline V gene are KGHDR and SFDVKD. The CDR3 contains 13 residues. CDR3 sequence (DNA): TGTGCCACCAGTGAGTGGAGAACCGGGGAGCTGTTTTTT. It codes for CATSEWRTGELFF.

The rearrangement links TRBV4-2 to TRBJ2-1; no firm D call. Germline assignment: CDR1 LGHNA and CDR2 YNFKEQ. V was trimmed by 1 base and J by 5 bases, leaving 18 bases between them. The CDR3 runs 17 residues. CDR3 sequence: CASSQGYFVGRNNEQFF. CDR3 coding DNA: TGTGCCAGCAGCCAAGGCTATTTTGTTGGACGCAACAATGAGCAGTTCTTC.

This clonotype was recorded a few times. This chain connects TRBV6-1 to TRBJ2-6, with a possible D match to TRBD2 (6 bases). This CDR3 comprises 15 residues. The V gene lost 6 bases and the J gene lost 1 base, with 10 bases spanning the gap. CDR1 MNHNS and CDR2 SASEGT come from the germline V gene. CDR3 sequence: CASRKGGSGANVLTF. CDR3 sequence (DNA): TGTGCCAGCAGGAAGGGAGGATCTGGGGCCAACGTCCTGACTTTC.

V usage is TRBV20-1 and J usage is TRBJ2-5; TRBD2 aligns across 10 bases. Germline assignment: CDR1 DFQATT and CDR2 SNEGSKA (reference sequence). With 6 bases clipped from V and 2 bases from J, the junction kept 3 bases outside the gene matches. This CDR3 has 13 amino acids. CDR3 region: CSAILAGQETQYF. CDR3 coding DNA: TGCAGTGCGATACTAGCGGGGCAAGAGACCCAGTACTTC.

This clonotype was counted only a few times. V gene TRBV5-1 combines with J gene TRBJ2-7, with 9 positions matching TRBD1. The CDR3 is 15 amino acids. CDR1 is SGHRS and CDR2 is YFSETQ in the germline V gene. Losses at the gene ends were 3 bases for V and 8 bases for J; bases not matched to a gene: 12. CDR3 residues: CASSSTGDRVEKQYF. DNA of the CDR3: TGCGCCAGCAGCTCGACGGGGGACAGGGTTGAAAAGCAGTACTTC.

The genes are TRBV9 and TRBJ2-7; the match to TRBD1 covers 11 bases. Germline CDR1 reads SGDLS; CDR2 reads YYNGEE. The CDR3 runs 14 residues. With V trimmed by 4 bases and J by 7 bases, 7 bases remained unmatched. The CDR3 here is CASSSPGQGGEQYF. In nucleotides, the CDR3 is TGTGCCAGCAGCTCTCCGGGACAGGGGGGGGAGCAGTACTTC.

In its sample, this clonotype was seen many times. This chain connects TRBV29-1 to TRBJ2-7; 10 bases agree with TRBD2. The CDR3 totals 15 residues. CDR1 and CDR2 from the germline V gene are SQVTM and ANQGSEA. The junction had 10 bases not matched to a gene; V was cut back by 5 bases and J by 3 bases. The chain's CDR3 is CSVKPGTSEFYEQYF. DNA of the CDR3: TGCAGCGTTAAACCCGGGACTAGCGAGTTCTACGAGCAGTACTTC.

V usage is TRBV6-5 and J usage is TRBJ2-2, with D perhaps matching TRBD1 (6 bases). The CDR3 contains 15 residues. CDR1 is MNHEY, CDR2 SVGAGI, per germline. The germline V and J ends were trimmed by 5 bases and 6 bases, with 16 bases remaining between them. Written as DNA, the CDR3 is TGTGCCAGCAGTACAAACGCCGGACAGTCCGGGGAGCTGTTTTTT. As protein: CASSTNAGQSGELFF.

The rearrangement uses TRBV7-9 and TRBJ2-2, with D perhaps TRBD1 or TRBD2 (5 bases each). Trimming stripped 3 bases from V and 6 bases from J, with 17 bases between. CDR1 and CDR2 (germline): SEHNR, FQNEAQ (reference sequence). The CDR3 is 16 residues long. CDR3 DNA: TGTGCCAGCAGCTTCCCCCCCGGGACCACCCCCGGGGAGCTGTTTTTT. As protein: CASSFPPGTTPGELFF.

V usage is TRBV9 and J usage is TRBJ1-1; D not certain. CDR3 length equals 14 residues. The ends were cut back, 0 bases at V and 4 bases at J, with 10 bases in the middle. In germline, CDR1 is SGDLS, CDR2 YYNGEE. The CDR3 DNA reads as TGTGCCAGCAGCGTAGAGGGTGGGAGCACTGAAGCTTTCTTT. Residues: CASSVEGGSTEAFF.